The text below deals with one T cell receptor (beta chain). These data are taken from a study of shared clonotypes between healthy human individuals. CDR1 and CDR2 (germline): MDHEN, SYDVKM. CDR3 length: 14 residues. The V and J ends lost 5 bases and 3 bases, in that order; junction bases with no gene match: 4. Sequencing was performed with immunoSEQ multiplex PCR; in TCRdb, only in-frame clones are kept and a portion is missing. The sample shows approximately 1.5 million clones, approximately 98% of them seen only once. Material for sequencing was naive CD4+ T cells sorted from blood. Subset: CD45RA+ positively selected. The chain recombines TRBV28 with TRBJ1-2; 9 nucleotides agree with TRBD1. This receptor was identified in a man younger than 45 in good health. The CDR3 DNA sequence: TGTGCCAGCAGTGTGGGACAGGGTTACTATGGCTACACCTTC. It specifies CASSVGQGYYGYTF.